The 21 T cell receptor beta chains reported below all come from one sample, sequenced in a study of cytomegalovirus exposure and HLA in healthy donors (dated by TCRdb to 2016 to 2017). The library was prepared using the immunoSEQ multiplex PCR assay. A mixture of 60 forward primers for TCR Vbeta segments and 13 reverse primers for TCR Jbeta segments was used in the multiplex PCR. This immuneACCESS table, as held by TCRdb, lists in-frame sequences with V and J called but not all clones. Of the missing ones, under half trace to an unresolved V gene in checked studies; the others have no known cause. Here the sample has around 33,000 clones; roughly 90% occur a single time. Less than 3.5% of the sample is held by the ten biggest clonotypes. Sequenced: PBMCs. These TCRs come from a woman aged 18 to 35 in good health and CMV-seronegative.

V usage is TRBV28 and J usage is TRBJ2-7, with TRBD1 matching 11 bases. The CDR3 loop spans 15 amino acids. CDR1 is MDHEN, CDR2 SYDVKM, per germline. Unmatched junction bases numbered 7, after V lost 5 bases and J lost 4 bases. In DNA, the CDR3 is TGTGCCAGCAGTGTCGGGACAGGGGGAAATTACGAGCAGTACTTC. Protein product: CASSVGTGGNYEQYF. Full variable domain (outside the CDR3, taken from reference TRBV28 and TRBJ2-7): DVKVTQSSRYLVKRTGEKVFLECVQDMDHENMFWYRQDPGLGLRLIYFSYDVKMKEKGDIPEGYSVSREKKERFSLILESASTNQTSMYLCASSVGTGGNYEQYFGPGTRLTVT.

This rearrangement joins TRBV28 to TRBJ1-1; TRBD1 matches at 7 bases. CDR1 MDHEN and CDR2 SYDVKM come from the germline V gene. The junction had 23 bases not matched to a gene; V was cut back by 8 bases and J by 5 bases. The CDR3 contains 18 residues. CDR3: CASAYAGGGAVSGTEAFF. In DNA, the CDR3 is TGTGCCAGCGCGTACGCTGGAGGGGGCGCGGTATCGGGTACTGAAGCTTTCTTT.

The CDR3 DNA reads as TGTGCCAGCAGCTTAGTTCTCCACACTGAAGCTTTCTTT. Protein sequence: CASSLVLHTEAFF. This rearrangement joins TRBV7-9 to TRBJ1-1; unclear D gene. The CDR3 is 13 amino acids. V lost 1 base and J lost 3, with 6 bases in between. Germline V gene data show CDR1 as SEHNR and CDR2 as FQNEAQ (reference sequence).

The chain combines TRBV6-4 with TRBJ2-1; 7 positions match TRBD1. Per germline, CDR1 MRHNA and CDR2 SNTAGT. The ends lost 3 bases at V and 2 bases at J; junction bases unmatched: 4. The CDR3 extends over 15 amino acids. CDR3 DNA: TGTGCCAGCAGTGAGGAACAGGGGACCTACAATGAGCAGTTCTTC. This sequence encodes CASSEEQGTYNEQFF.

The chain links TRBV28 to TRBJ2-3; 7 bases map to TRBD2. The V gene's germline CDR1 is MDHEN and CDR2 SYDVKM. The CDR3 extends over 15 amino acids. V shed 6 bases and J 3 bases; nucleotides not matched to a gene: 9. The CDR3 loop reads CASSRLALLTDTQYF. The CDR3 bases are TGTGCCAGCAGCCGACTAGCTCTTCTGACAGATACGCAGTATTTT.

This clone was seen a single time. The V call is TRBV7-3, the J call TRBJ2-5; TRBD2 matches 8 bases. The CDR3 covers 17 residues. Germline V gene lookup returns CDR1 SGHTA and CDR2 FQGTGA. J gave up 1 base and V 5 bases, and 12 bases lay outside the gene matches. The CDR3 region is CASSLTSQAGGQETQYF. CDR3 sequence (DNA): TGTGCCAGCAGCCTGACTAGTCAGGCGGGAGGCCAAGAGACCCAGTACTTC.

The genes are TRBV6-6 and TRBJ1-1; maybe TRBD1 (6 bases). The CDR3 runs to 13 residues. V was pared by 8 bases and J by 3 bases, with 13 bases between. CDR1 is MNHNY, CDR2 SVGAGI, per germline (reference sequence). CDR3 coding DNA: TGTGCCAGCGGGTGGGGGCGCGACACTGAAGCTTTCTTT. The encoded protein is CASGWGRDTEAFF.

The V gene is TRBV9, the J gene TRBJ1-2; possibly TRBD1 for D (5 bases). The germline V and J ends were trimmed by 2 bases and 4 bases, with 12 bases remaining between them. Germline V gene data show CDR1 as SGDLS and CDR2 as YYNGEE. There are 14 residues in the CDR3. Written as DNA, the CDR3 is TGTGCCAGCAGCGTGTCTCACAGGTCCTATGGCTACACCTTC. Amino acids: CASSVSHRSYGYTF.

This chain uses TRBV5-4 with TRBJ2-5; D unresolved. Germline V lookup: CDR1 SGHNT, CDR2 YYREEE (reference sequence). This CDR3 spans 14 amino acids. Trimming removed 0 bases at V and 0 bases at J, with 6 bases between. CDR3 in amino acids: CASSLDYYQETQYF. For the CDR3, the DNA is TGTGCCAGCAGCTTGGACTACTACCAAGAGACCCAGTACTTC.

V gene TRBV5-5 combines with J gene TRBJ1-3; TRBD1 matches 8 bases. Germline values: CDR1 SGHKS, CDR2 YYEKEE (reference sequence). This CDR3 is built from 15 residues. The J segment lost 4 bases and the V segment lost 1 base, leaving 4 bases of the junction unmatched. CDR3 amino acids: CASSLQGAQGNTIYF. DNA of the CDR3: TGTGCCAGCAGCTTGCAGGGGGCGCAGGGAAACACCATATATTTT.

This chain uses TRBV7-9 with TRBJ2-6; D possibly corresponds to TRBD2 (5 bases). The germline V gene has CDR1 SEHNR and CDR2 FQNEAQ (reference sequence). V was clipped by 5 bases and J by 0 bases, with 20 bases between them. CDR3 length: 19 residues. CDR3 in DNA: TGTGCCAGCAGCCCTCCCGTAGATGCGGGCCACTCTGGGGCCAACGTCCTGACTTTC. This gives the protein CASSPPVDAGHSGANVLTF.

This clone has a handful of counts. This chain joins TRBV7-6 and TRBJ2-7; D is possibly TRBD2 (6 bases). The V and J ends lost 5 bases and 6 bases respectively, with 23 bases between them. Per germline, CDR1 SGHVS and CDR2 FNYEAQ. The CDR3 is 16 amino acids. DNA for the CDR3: TGTGCCAGCAGCCTAAGAGACGGGAGAGGGCCCTCCGAGCAGTACTTC. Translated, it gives CASSLRDGRGPSEQYF.

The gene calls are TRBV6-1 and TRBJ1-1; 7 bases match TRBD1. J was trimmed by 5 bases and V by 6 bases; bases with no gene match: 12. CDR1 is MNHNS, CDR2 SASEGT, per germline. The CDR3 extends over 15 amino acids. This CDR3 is CASRELDRVGTEAFF. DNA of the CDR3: TGTGCCAGCAGGGAGCTTGACAGGGTCGGGACTGAAGCTTTCTTT.

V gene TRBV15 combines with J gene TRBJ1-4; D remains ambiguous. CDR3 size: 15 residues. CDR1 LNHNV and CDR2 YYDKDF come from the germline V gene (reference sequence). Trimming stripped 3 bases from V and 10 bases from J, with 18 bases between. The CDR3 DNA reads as TGTGCCACCAGCAGGATAGACACTTCGGAGGCAAAACTGTTTTTT. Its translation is CATSRIDTSEAKLFF.

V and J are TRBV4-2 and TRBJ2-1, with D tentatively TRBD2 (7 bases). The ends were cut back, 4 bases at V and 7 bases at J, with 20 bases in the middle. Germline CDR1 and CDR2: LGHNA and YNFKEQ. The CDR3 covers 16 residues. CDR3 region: CASSRETSERGNEQFF. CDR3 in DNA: TGTGCCAGCAGCCGTGAAACTAGCGAAAGGGGGAATGAGCAGTTCTTC.

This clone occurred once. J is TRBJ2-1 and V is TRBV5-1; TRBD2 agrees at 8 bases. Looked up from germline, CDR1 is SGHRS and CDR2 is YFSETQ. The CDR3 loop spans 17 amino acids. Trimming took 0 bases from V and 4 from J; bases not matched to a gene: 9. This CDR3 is CASSLGLAGNLYNEQFF. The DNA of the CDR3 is TGCGCCAGCAGCTTGGGGCTAGCGGGCAACCTTTACAATGAGCAGTTCTTC.

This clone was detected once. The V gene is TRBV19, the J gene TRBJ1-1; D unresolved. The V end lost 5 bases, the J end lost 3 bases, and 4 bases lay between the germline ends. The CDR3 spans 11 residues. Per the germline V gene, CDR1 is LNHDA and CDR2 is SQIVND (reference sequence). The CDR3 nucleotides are TGTGCCAGTAGTTCATACACTGAAGCTTTCTTT. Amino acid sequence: CASSSYTEAFF.

CDR3 coding DNA: TGTGCCAGCAGCCCGACTCTTGGTGAGCAGTTCTTC. The encoded protein is CASSPTLGEQFF. The chain couples TRBV11-3 to TRBJ2-1; the D is unclear. CDR1 SGHNT and CDR2 YENEEA come from the germline V gene. The CDR3 consists of 12 residues. Deletions cut 5 bases from V and 9 bases from J, with 11 bases between.

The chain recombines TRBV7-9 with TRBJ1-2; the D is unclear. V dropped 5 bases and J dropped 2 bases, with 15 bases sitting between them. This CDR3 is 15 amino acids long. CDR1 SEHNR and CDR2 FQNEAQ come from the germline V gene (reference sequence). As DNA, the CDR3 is TGTGCCAGCAGCCAAACCGGACCGGGAAACTATGGCTACACCTTC. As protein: CASSQTGPGNYGYTF.

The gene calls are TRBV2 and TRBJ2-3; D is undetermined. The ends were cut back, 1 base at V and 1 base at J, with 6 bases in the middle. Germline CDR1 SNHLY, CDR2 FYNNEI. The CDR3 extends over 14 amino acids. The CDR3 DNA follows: TGTGCCAGCAGTGAAGGCGGTGGCACAGATACGCAGTATTTT. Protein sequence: CASSEGGGTDTQYF.

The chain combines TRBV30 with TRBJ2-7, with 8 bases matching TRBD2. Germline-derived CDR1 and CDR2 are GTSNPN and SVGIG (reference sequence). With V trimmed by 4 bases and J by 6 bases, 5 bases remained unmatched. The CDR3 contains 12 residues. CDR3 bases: TGTGCCTGGAACGGGAGGGCCCGCGAGCAGTACTTC. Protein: CAWNGRAREQYF.